Detailed here is one TCR beta chain. What antigen it recognizes has not been identified. Base qualities were left out, and no much larger clone turns up one base away. Library creation used 5' RACE. Sequencing was performed on an Illumina HiSeq 2500. A second PCR of roughly 7 to 12 cycles was run with a J-beta primer mix and a sample-barcoded 5' primer. A template-switch 5' adaptor carrying 12 random nucleotides introduced a unique molecular identifier onto each TCR beta cDNA molecule. At least 2.5 million CDR3-containing paired-end reads were obtained from each sample. First-strand cDNA synthesis was performed from all RNA using the Mint cDNA synthesis kit, with priming by a TRBC-specific oligonucleotide. Following uracil-DNA glycosylase treatment, all cDNA underwent a first 18-cycle PCR with the universal primers M1SS and BC2_uni_R. In the paper's pipeline: Each sample was normalized by randomly selecting 1 million high-quality reads, each carrying a distinct molecular identifier. Reads with shared molecular identifiers were discarded instead of being binned into consensus sequences. MiTCR, with a Q25 quality threshold and the strictest error-elimination algorithm, was used for CDR3 identification, clonotype clustering and error correction. A nonparametric unseen species model using Euler transformation provided a lower-bound estimate of total TCR beta diversity. TCRdb reanalyzed the raw reads on its own, using fastp at Q25 for trimming and MiXCR for clone calling, and kept in-frame beta chains. Entries that share a CDR3 protein sequence are merged under the most common genes and DNA. In this record, the V and J calls reflect TCRdb's handling and not the investigators' own analysis. Here the sample has around 800,000 distinct CDR3 sequences; about 42% occur a single time. The biggest ten clones account for 15% to 20% of the sample.

The data are from a study of blood T cells in healthy people across ages (dated by TCRdb to between 2014 and 2017). In terms of the full investigation: In model experiments, template switching captured about one uniquely barcoded TCR beta cDNA molecule for every two T cells. The donors were split into four age groups: young (average around 17 years), middle-aged (39), aged (over 55) and long-lived (over 80). Two additional independent replicas of 1 million unique cDNA reads from the same blood draw were analyzed for two donors (one aged 18 to 30 and one aged 80 or older). Donors of different ages were randomly distributed across sequencing lanes to avoid experimental bias. To track age-related changes in TCR beta repertoire diversity, the study relied on deep sequencing normalized with unique cDNA molecular identifiers. Study-wide findings and limitations: Compared with the aged group, the long-lived group had more naive CD4+ T cells, fewer expanded clones and increased TCR diversity, a pattern suggesting age selection. As age increased, observed TCR beta diversity per million T cells dropped in a roughly linear way, and a significant reduction was already evident by age 40. Conclusive comparison of naive and antigen-experienced compartments was prevented by the profiling of bulk unsorted PBMCs. Total diversity estimates from one million sequenced T cells were considered lower bounds and underestimates. Because the CMV infection status of the donors was unknown, age-related changes in expanded clonotypes may potentially have been confounded. There was a strong correlation between observed TCR beta diversity and the percentage of naive T cells measured by flow cytometry.

The roughly 39 donors, aged roughly 6 to 95 years, were systemically healthy Caucasian individuals from Russia. Each donor gave ten milliliters of peripheral blood, collected into EDTA-treated Vacutainer tubes. Ficoll-Paque density-gradient centrifugation was used to isolate PBMCs, with at least 6 million per sample. Trizol reagent was used to extract total RNA from PBMCs, with at least 5 micrograms per sample. Naive CD45RAhigh/CD27high T cell percentages were measured by flow cytometry on a PBMC aliquot from every donor. CDR1 and CDR2 were assigned from the germline V gene as SGHNT and YENEEA. Ends trimmed: V by 0 bases, J by 4 bases; bases unmatched to a gene: 2. The CDR3 holds 15 amino acids from the cysteine to the phenylalanine. Kept here is only the CDR3 DNA, which spans 45 bases and is read in frame from base 1.

This receptor chain uses TRBV11-3 and TRBJ2-3, and TRBD1 aligns with 9 junction nucleotides. The clonotype was recovered from an older man in good health. Source material: blood. The base sequence is TGTGCCAGCAGCTTAGAGGACAGGGGAGCAGATACGCAGTATTTT. It translates as CASSLEDRGADTQYF.